This entry describes one T cell receptor beta chain. This specimen comes from a study of blood T cell repertoires in COVID-19. Across the whole study: Donors in the United States, Italy and Spain gave samples during acute or convalescent COVID-19. In each case, the material was cDNA or gDNA derived from T cells, B-cell-depleted T cells, or PBMCs.

Unmatched junction bases numbered 11, after V lost 0 bases and J lost 0 bases. CDR3 length: 19 residues. Germline CDR1 is SGHRS and CDR2 is YFSETQ. Original methodology: Amplification of reference gene primers provided the estimated nucleated cell counts. Only in-frame clones appear in the TCRdb table, and some are missing; sequencing was by immunoSEQ multiplex PCR. V and J calls plus clone size are reproduced from that table; the DNA served to infer D and trimming. The sample carries 300,000 to 450,000 clones, around 90% recorded once. This receptor was taken from a human donor in a cohort sampled during active COVID-19. The rearrangement links TRBV5-1 to TRBJ2-1; 8 nucleotides align to TRBD1. The sample taken for sequencing was peripheral blood. In DNA, the CDR3 is TGCGCCAGCAGCTTGGTTGGGACAGGAGATTTAAGCTCCTACAATGAGCAGTTCTTC. Its protein product is CASSLVGTGDLSSYNEQFF.